The T cell receptor beta chain described here comes from a study of T cell responses to AZD1222 COVID-19 vaccine. General observations from the study: Increases in Spike-specific TCR breadth and depth were seen after two AZD1222 doses.

Profiled with immunoSEQ multiplex PCR; TCRdb holds only in-frame clones, not every one. This sample has about 130,000 clones, with 80% to 90% found just once. V shed 3 bases and J shed 8 bases, with 14 bases lying between them. The CDR3 is 14 residues long. CDR1 is MNHEY, CDR2 SVGEGT, per germline. For this clone: Antigen: not known.

V usage is TRBV6-2 or TRBV6-3 and J usage is TRBJ1-3; D is unresolved. The material sequenced was peripheral blood, taken on day 0 of AZD1222 vaccination. The sequence was obtained from an adult in good health. The CDR3 DNA reads as TGTGCCAGCAGTTATCATTTATCGCCAGACACCATATATTTT. This translates into CASSYHLSPDTIYF.